These 23 T cell receptor beta chains were sequenced from one sample in a study of blood T cell repertoires in COVID-19. Only in-frame clones appear in the TCRdb table, and some are missing; sequencing was by immunoSEQ multiplex PCR. The sample shows about 95,000 clones, approximately 84% of them seen only once. The specimen was peripheral blood. The source of these receptors is a human donor in a cohort sampled during active COVID-19.

This chain links TRBV6-1 with TRBJ1-6; weak D call: TRBD1 (6 bases). Germline V gives CDR1 MNHNS, CDR2 SASEGT. Trimming cost V 2 bases and J 6 bases, with 14 bases left between them. This CDR3 contains 16 residues. This CDR3 is CASSERGQGSNSPLHF. The CDR3 region has the DNA TGTGCCAGCAGTGAACGAGGTCAGGGGAGTAATTCACCCCTCCACTTT.

The V and J genes are TRBV10-1 and TRBJ2-7; D is perhaps TRBD2 (7 bases). The V gene's germline CDR1 is WNHNN and CDR2 SYGVQD (reference sequence). This CDR3 has 13 residues. Trimming left V 2 bases short and J 4 bases short, with 9 bases between. CDR3 sequence: CASSEGGAYEQYF. The CDR3 bases are TGCGCCAGCAGTGAGGGGGGGGCATACGAGCAGTACTTC.

The rearrangement links TRBV7-8 to TRBJ1-5; TRBD1 agrees at 10 bases. Germline CDR1 and CDR2: SGHVS and FQNEAQ. This CDR3 is 16 amino acids long. J was trimmed by 4 bases and V by 1 base; bases with no gene match: 4. The CDR3 is CASSLGGTGVNQPQHF. The CDR3 DNA reads as TGTGCCAGCAGCTTAGGTGGGACAGGGGTTAATCAGCCCCAGCATTTT.

The V and J genes are TRBV5-1 and TRBJ2-2; no firm D call. The germline gives CDR1 SGHRS, CDR2 YFSETQ. V gave up 1 base and J gave up 1 base, with 2 bases separating them. The CDR3 loop spans 13 amino acids. CDR3 coding DNA: TGCGCCAGCAGCTTGCGGAACACCGGGGAGCTGTTTTTT. Its protein product is CASSLRNTGELFF.

This clone occurred a few times. V and J are TRBV10-3 and TRBJ2-2; possible D gene TRBD1, 5 bases. The CDR3 is made up of 14 amino acids. Germline assignment: CDR1 ENHRY and CDR2 SYGVKD. The V end lost 2 bases, the J end lost 2 bases, and 6 bases lay between the germline ends. In DNA, the CDR3 is TGTGCCATCAGTGAGAGGGGAAACACCGGGGAGCTGTTTTTT. This gives the protein CAISERGNTGELFF.

The chain has TRBV28 and TRBJ2-7; 7 nucleotides match TRBD2. The CDR3 totals 13 residues. Germline lookup yields CDR1 MDHEN and CDR2 SYDVKM. With 3 bases clipped from V and 6 bases from J, the junction kept 5 bases outside the gene matches. The CDR3 region is CASSLPTSAEQYF. The CDR3 DNA is TGTGCCAGCAGTTTGCCTACTAGCGCCGAGCAGTACTTC.

The rearrangement links TRBV5-1 to TRBJ2-7; 9 nucleotides agree with TRBD2. J was trimmed by 5 bases and V by 1 base; bases with no gene match: 10. CDR1 and CDR2 (germline): SGHRS, YFSETQ. The CDR3 extends over 16 amino acids. CDR3 sequence (DNA): TGCGCCAGCAGCTTGCCGGGCATAGCGGGAGCCCACGAGCAGTACTTC. Its protein is CASSLPGIAGAHEQYF.

V and J are TRBV28 and TRBJ1-4, with D uncertain. V lost 8 bases, J lost 6 bases, and 10 bases lay in between. Looked up from germline, CDR1 is MDHEN and CDR2 is SYDVKM. CDR3 length: 12 amino acids. As DNA, the CDR3 is TGTGCCAGCGGGTCGGGTGATGAAAAACTGTTTTTT. Translated: CASGSGDEKLFF.

The J gene is TRBJ2-7, the V gene TRBV4-1; 12 bases map to TRBD1. The CDR3 has 21 residues. Losses at the gene ends were 6 bases for V and 4 bases for J; bases not matched to a gene: 25. Germline loops: CDR1 MGHRA, CDR2 YSYEKL. CDR3 residues: CASSPGQGAPSGIGTRYEQYF. The CDR3 DNA is TGCGCCAGCAGTCCGGGACAGGGGGCTCCTAGCGGGATCGGGACTCGGTACGAGCAGTACTTC.

The chain combines TRBV7-2 with TRBJ2-1, with D tentatively TRBD2 (7 bases). CDR1 SGHTA and CDR2 FQGNSA come from the germline V gene. Between the trimmed V and J ends, which lost 5 bases and 13 bases, there was a span of 15 bases. The CDR3 totals 12 residues. The CDR3 DNA reads as TGTGCCAGCAGCCAAGGGGGGGGTTATCAGTTCTTC. This sequence encodes CASSQGGGYQFF.

The chain employs TRBV24-1 and TRBJ1-5, with unresolved D. V dropped 0 bases and J dropped 3 bases, with 5 bases sitting between them. CDR3 length equals 14 residues. The germline V gene has CDR1 KGHDR and CDR2 SFDVKD. This CDR3 reads CATSDLSVNQPQHF. In nucleotides, the CDR3 is TGTGCCACCAGTGATTTGAGCGTCAATCAGCCCCAGCATTTT.

The chain employs TRBV20-1 and TRBJ1-3; D is possibly TRBD1 (6 bases). The CDR3 is 13 residues long. V was shortened by 3 bases and J by 4 bases, with 10 bases between the two germline ends. CDR1 and CDR2 (germline): DFQATT, SNEGSKA (reference sequence). CDR3: CSASGGYGNTIYF. The CDR3 bases are TGCAGTGCTAGTGGGGGCTACGGAAACACCATATATTTT.

The CDR3 DNA is TGCGCCAGCAGCCATCCGGACAGGGAATATGAAGCTTTCTTT. Protein product: CASSHPDREYEAFF. This chain links TRBV4-1 with TRBJ1-1; 8 bases are shared with TRBD1. This CDR3 has 14 amino acids. The V and J ends lost 3 bases and 7 bases, in that order; junction bases with no gene match: 7. The germline V gene has CDR1 MGHRA and CDR2 YSYEKL.

The chain uses TRBV19 and TRBJ1-4; no clear D. The CDR3 has 17 residues. Germline V gene data show CDR1 as LNHDA and CDR2 as SQIVND (reference sequence). V was shortened by 3 bases and J by 14 bases, with 28 bases between the two germline ends. CDR3 in amino acids: CASSIPLGTAGQVWLFF. DNA for the CDR3: TGTGCCAGTAGTATTCCCCTTGGCACGGCCGGTCAGGTTTGGCTGTTTTTT.

V gene TRBV18 combines with J gene TRBJ1-1, with 8 bases fitting TRBD1. CDR3 length: 15 residues. The ends lost 3 bases at V and 0 bases at J; junction bases unmatched: 3. Germline assignment: CDR1 KGHSH and CDR2 LQKENI. The CDR3 spells CASSPRQGMNTEAFF. The CDR3 DNA reads TGTGCCAGCTCACCCCGACAGGGGATGAACACTGAAGCTTTCTTT.

CDR3 sequence: CASSLDRASGNEQFF. CDR3 bases: TGTGCCAGCAGCCTAGATCGCGCTTCCGGGAATGAGCAGTTCTTC. This chain joins TRBV3-1 (or the pseudogene TRBV3-2) and TRBJ2-1; unclear D gene. The germline V gene has CDR1 LGHDT and CDR2 YNNKEL (reference sequence). V was clipped by 4 bases and J by 7 bases, with 17 bases between them. This CDR3 is built from 15 residues.

This chain joins TRBV7-2 and TRBJ1-2; 7 bases align to TRBD1. The CDR3 extends over 14 amino acids. Per the germline V gene, CDR1 is SGHTA and CDR2 is FQGNSA. V was clipped by 5 bases and J by 2 bases; unmatched bases: 5. This chain's CDR3 is CASSESGQNYGYTF. CDR3 nucleotides: TGTGCCAGCAGCGAATCGGGACAGAACTATGGCTACACCTTC.

The chain is built from TRBV11-2 and TRBJ2-7; 13 bases are a match to TRBD2. CDR1 is SGHAT, CDR2 FQNNGV, per germline. CDR3 length: 16 amino acids. V gave up 4 bases and J gave up 3 bases; unmatched junction bases: 6. The CDR3 DNA sequence: TGTGCCAGCAGCTATGACGGACTAGCGGGAGTCTACGAGCAGTACTTC. Protein product: CASSYDGLAGVYEQYF.

The rearrangement uses TRBV6-6 and TRBJ1-4; 7 bases match TRBD1. The ends lost 7 bases at V and 4 bases at J; junction bases unmatched: 6. Germline assignment: CDR1 MNHNY and CDR2 SVGAGI (reference sequence). The CDR3 covers 14 residues. For the CDR3, the DNA is TGTGCCAGCAATAAGGGACAGAGTAATGAAAAACTGTTTTTT. Translated: CASNKGQSNEKLFF.

The chain is built from TRBV5-1 and TRBJ1-2, with D perhaps TRBD1 (5 bases). The CDR3 consists of 14 residues. Trimming removed 0 bases at V and 4 bases at J, with 10 bases between. CDR1 is SGHRS and CDR2 is YFSETQ in the germline V gene. The CDR3, as DNA: TGCGCCAGCAGCTTGGTGGCAGGGTCCTATGGCTACACCTTC. Translation gives CASSLVAGSYGYTF.

The chain has TRBV10-3 and TRBJ2-7; no clear D. Per germline, CDR1 ENHRY and CDR2 SYGVKD. V was cut by 8 bases and J by 4 bases, with 15 bases left in between. The CDR3 extends over 13 amino acids. The CDR3 is CAIAPGFNYEQYF. CDR3 DNA: TGTGCCATCGCCCCAGGATTCAATTACGAGCAGTACTTC.

The chain joins TRBV19 to TRBJ2-5; 10 nucleotides line up with TRBD2. V shed 5 bases, J shed 8 bases, and the junction held 11 bases outside the gene matches. Germline assignment: CDR1 LNHDA and CDR2 SQIVND (reference sequence). The CDR3 contains 15 residues. CDR3 sequence: CASSAGTSAGVTQYF. CDR3 DNA sequence: TGTGCCAGTAGTGCCGGGACTAGCGCGGGTGTAACCCAGTACTTC.

The CDR3 region has the DNA TGTGCCAGCAGTTTAGAACTCTATAGCAATCAGCCCCAGCATTTT. It is translated as CASSLELYSNQPQHF. The genes are TRBV28 and TRBJ1-5; D remains unclear. V was pared by 2 bases and J by 0 bases, with 8 bases between. CDR1 and CDR2 from the germline V gene are MDHEN and SYDVKM. The CDR3 contains 15 residues. Drawing the rest from reference TRBV28 and TRBJ1-5, the complete variable domain is DVKVTQSSRYLVKRTGEKVFLECVQDMDHENMFWYRQDPGLGLRLIYFSYDVKMKEKGDIPEGYSVSREKKERFSLILESASTNQTSMYLCASSLELYSNQPQHFGDGTRLSIL.